The 27 T cell receptor beta chains presented below share a single source sample, sequenced in a study of T cell clonotyping in hematopoietic cell transplantation. Profiling relied on immunoSEQ multiplex PCR, and the TCRdb table lists in-frame clones only, not all of them. The sample records about 14,000 clones, just over 95% being singletons. The sequencing used peripheral blood mononuclear cells, collected 30 days after allogeneic stem cell transplant. The receptors shown here come from a female patient aged 50-59 years who had an allogeneic stem cell transplant from an unrelated donor, so T cells may come from the graft donor. Some clones in this sample may be carry-over from other donors' samples.

This rearrangement joins TRBV30 to TRBJ2-1; possible D gene TRBD2, 6 bases. Between the trimmed V and J ends, which lost 2 bases and 0 bases, there was a span of 14 bases. The germline V gene has CDR1 GTSNPN and CDR2 SVGIG (reference sequence). The CDR3 spans 16 residues. The CDR3 DNA follows: TGTGCCTGGAGTAGGTGGAGGGGAAACTCCTACAATGAGCAGTTCTTC. It encodes CAWSRWRGNSYNEQFF.

The genes are TRBV7-6 and TRBJ1-4; the D gene is possibly TRBD1 (5 bases). The CDR3 consists of 13 residues. CDR1 is SGHVS and CDR2 is FNYEAQ in the germline V gene. The V gene lost 6 bases and the J gene lost 8 bases, with 13 bases spanning the gap. The CDR3 spells CASSRDDGEKLFF. The DNA of the CDR3 is TGTGCCAGCAGTCGGGACGACGGGGAAAAACTGTTTTTT.

V is TRBV5-5 and J is TRBJ1-2, with unresolved D. CDR3 length: 14 residues. V was cut by 0 bases and J by 8 bases, with 14 bases left in between. CDR1 is SGHKS and CDR2 is YYEKEE in the germline V gene (reference sequence). The CDR3 protein is CASSLVWGREGYTF. As DNA, the CDR3 is TGTGCCAGCAGCTTGGTATGGGGTAGGGAAGGCTACACCTTC.

The V gene is TRBV7-2, the J gene TRBJ1-5; a possible D gene is TRBD1 (5 bases). Trimming shortened V by 6 bases and J by 2 bases, and 8 bases separated the two germline ends. The CDR3 spans 13 residues. CDR1 SGHTA and CDR2 FQGNSA come from the germline V gene. The CDR3: CASRKGGNQPQHF. The DNA of the CDR3 is TGTGCCAGCAGGAAAGGGGGCAATCAGCCCCAGCATTTT.

V gene TRBV7-2 combines with J gene TRBJ1-5, with D possibly TRBD1 on 5 matching bases. Germline values: CDR1 SGHTA, CDR2 FQGNSA. The CDR3 covers 13 residues. With 5 bases removed from V and 2 bases from J, the gap between germline ends came to 7 bases. The CDR3 sequence: CASSLGRNQPQHF. In nucleotides, the CDR3 is TGTGCCAGCAGCCTGGGACGCAATCAGCCCCAGCATTTT.

The genes are TRBV7-6 and TRBJ1-2, with D unresolved. V was clipped by 2 bases and J by 3 bases, with 13 bases between them. This CDR3 region has 15 residues. Germline V lookup: CDR1 SGHVS, CDR2 FNYEAQ. CDR3 protein: CASSLWNGHYYGYTF. CDR3 bases: TGTGCCAGCAGCTTATGGAACGGTCACTACTATGGCTACACCTTC. The whole variable domain, remainder taken from reference TRBV7-6 and TRBJ1-2, is GAGVSQSPRYKVTKRGQDVALRCDPISGHVSLYWYRQALGQGPEFLTYFNYEAQQDKSGLPNDRFSAERPEGSISTLTIQRTEQRDSAMYRCASSLWNGHYYGYTFGSGTRLTVV.

The genes are TRBV18 and TRBJ2-3; 8 bases fit TRBD2. CDR1 is KGHSH and CDR2 is LQKENI in the germline V gene. J lost 0 bases, V lost 6 bases, and 5 bases had no gene match. This CDR3 contains 15 residues. The CDR3 region is CASSQRGGSTDTQYF. CDR3 DNA: TGTGCCAGCTCCCAACGGGGGGGGAGCACAGATACGCAGTATTTT.

V and J are TRBV4-1 and TRBJ2-7; D call uncertain. This CDR3 comprises 15 residues. CDR1 and CDR2 (germline): MGHRA, YSYEKL. The ends were cut back, 0 bases at V and 1 base at J, with 10 bases in the middle. CDR3 protein: CASSQEHRSSYEQYF. In nucleotides, the CDR3 is TGCGCCAGCAGCCAAGAACACAGATCTTCCTACGAGCAGTACTTC.

The chain uses TRBV19 and TRBJ2-3; a possible D gene is TRBD1 (6 bases). This CDR3 has 15 residues. CDR1 is LNHDA and CDR2 is SQIVND in the germline V gene (reference sequence). V was pared by 3 bases and J by 1 base, with 11 bases between. The CDR3 sequence: CASSIGGAGTDTQYF. In nucleotides, the CDR3 is TGTGCCAGTAGTATTGGGGGCGCGGGCACAGATACGCAGTATTTT.

The V gene is TRBV20-1, the J gene TRBJ2-1; no clear D gene. In germline, CDR1 is DFQATT, CDR2 SNEGSKA (reference sequence). Trimming shortened V by 0 bases and J by 10 bases, and 7 bases separated the two germline ends. The CDR3 is made up of 11 amino acids. The CDR3 coding sequence is TGCAGTGCTAGAGAGTACGGGGAGCAGTTCTTC. It is translated as CSAREYGEQFF.

The gene calls are TRBV27 and TRBJ1-1; 8 bases line up with TRBD1. The CDR3 is 16 residues long. CDR1 MNHEY and CDR2 SMNVEV come from the germline V gene (reference sequence). After removal of 5 bases from V and 3 bases from J, the junction contained 11 bases not matched to a gene. This CDR3 reads CASSPDSGGQDTEAFF. The CDR3 DNA is TGTGCCAGCAGTCCCGATTCCGGGGGACAGGACACTGAAGCTTTCTTT.

The rearrangement uses TRBV6-5 and TRBJ1-1, with TRBD1 as a possible D gene (5 bases). CDR3 length: 15 amino acids. From germline, CDR1 is MNHEY and CDR2 SVGAGI. Trimming stripped 0 bases from V and 2 bases from J, with 10 bases between. The CDR3 loop reads CASSYSRRGNTEAFF. The CDR3 DNA sequence: TGTGCCAGCAGTTACTCGAGAAGGGGCAACACTGAAGCTTTCTTT.

The chain joins TRBV7-8 to TRBJ2-7; D tentatively fits TRBD1 or TRBD2 (5 bases each). The V gene lost 5 bases and the J gene lost 6 bases, with 20 bases spanning the gap. Germline CDR1 is SGHVS and CDR2 is FQNEAQ. The CDR3 runs to 15 residues. The CDR3 sequence: CASSQTGTRPVEQYF. The CDR3 region has the DNA TGTGCCAGCAGCCAGACCGGGACCCGACCTGTCGAGCAGTACTTC.

The V gene is TRBV11-3, the J gene TRBJ2-3, with TRBD2 as a possible D gene (5 bases). Germline V CDR1 and CDR2: SGHNT, YENEEA. V lost 1 base, J lost 4 bases, and 6 bases lay in between. CDR3 length: 13 amino acids. CDR3 DNA: TGTGCCAGCAGCTTAGCGGAGGCAGATACGCAGTATTTT. It codes for CASSLAEADTQYF.

The count of this clone is one. CDR3 protein: CASSRSDRSGNTIYF. The CDR3 DNA reads as TGTGCCAGCAGTCGATCCGACAGGTCCGGAAACACCATATATTTT. The rearrangement uses TRBV6-5 and TRBJ1-3, with a tentative D call TRBD1 (6 bases). The germline V and J ends were trimmed by 5 bases and 4 bases, with 15 bases remaining between them. This CDR3 is built from 15 residues. From germline, CDR1 is MNHEY and CDR2 SVGAGI.

The rearrangement uses TRBV6-5 and TRBJ1-2, with D possibly TRBD1 on 6 matching bases. Germline V gene sequence: CDR1 MNHEY, CDR2 SVGAGI. Trimming removed 6 bases at V and 4 bases at J, with 15 bases between. The CDR3 has 14 amino acids. CDR3 in amino acids: CASRRNRESYGYTF. CDR3 sequence (DNA): TGTGCCAGCAGGAGGAACAGGGAGAGCTATGGCTACACCTTC.

The chain combines TRBV9 with TRBJ2-1; D gene ambiguous. The V gene lost 4 bases and the J gene lost 10 bases, with 12 bases spanning the gap. The CDR3 spans 12 residues. Looked up from germline, CDR1 is SGDLS and CDR2 is YYNGEE. DNA of the CDR3: TGTGCCAGCAGCTCCGAGTTGAAAGAGCAGTTCTTC. It encodes CASSSELKEQFF. Full variable domain (remainder filled in from reference TRBV9 and TRBJ2-1): DSGVTQTPKHLITATGQRVTLRCSPRSGDLSVYWYQQSLDQGLQFLIQYYNGEERAKGNILERFSAQQFPDLHSELNLSSLELGDSALYFCASSSELKEQFFGPGTRLTVL.

The CDR3 nucleotides read TGCAGCGTTGAACGGGGGGACAGTCCAAACAGTCTGTTTTTT. Translating it yields CSVERGDSPNSLFF. The chain has TRBV29-1 and TRBJ1-4; the match to TRBD1 covers 7 bases. Per the germline V gene, CDR1 is SQVTM and CDR2 is ANQGSEA. The CDR3 is 14 residues long. J gave up 14 bases and V 2 bases, and 14 bases lay outside the gene matches. The full variable domain, in which reference TRBV29-1 and TRBJ1-4 provide the parts outside the CDR3, is SAVISQKPSRDICQRGTSLTIQCQVDSQVTMMFWYRQQPGQSLTLIATANQGSEATYESGFVIDKFPISRPNLTFSTLTVSNMSPEDSSIYLCSVERGDSPNSLFFGSGTQLSVL.

This chain joins TRBV29-1 and TRBJ2-1; maybe TRBD2 (5 bases). V was clipped by 4 bases and J by 0 bases, with 13 bases between them. Germline V gene data show CDR1 as SQVTM and CDR2 as ANQGSEA. This CDR3 contains 15 residues. CDR3 sequence reads: CSVVLGSSSYNEQFF. The CDR3 DNA follows: TGCAGCGTTGTTCTAGGGAGTAGCTCCTACAATGAGCAGTTCTTC.

The V call is TRBV14, the J call TRBJ1-1; 8 positions agree with TRBD1. CDR3 length equals 16 residues. CDR1 and CDR2 from the germline V gene are SGHDN and FVKESK. With V trimmed by 0 bases and J by 3 bases, 6 bases remained unmatched. CDR3 coding DNA: TGTGCCAGCAGCCAAGAAGGCAGGGGGCGGTACACTGAAGCTTTCTTT. Protein sequence: CASSQEGRGRYTEAFF.

The chain is built from TRBV2 and TRBJ1-1, with 7 bases matching TRBD1. Germline CDR1 SNHLY, CDR2 FYNNEI. The J segment lost 1 base and the V segment lost 5 bases, leaving 10 bases of the junction unmatched. The CDR3 loop spans 16 amino acids. CDR3 residues: CASSKTGTSGNTEAFF. CDR3 DNA sequence: TGTGCCAGCAGTAAGACAGGGACCAGTGGGAACACTGAAGCTTTCTTT. The entire variable domain, with the rest obtained from reference TRBV2 and TRBJ1-1, is as follows: EPEVTQTPSHQVTQMGQEVILRCVPISNHLYFYWYRQILGQKVEFLVSFYNNEISEKSEIFDDQFSVERPDGSNFTLKIRSTKLEDSAMYFCASSKTGTSGNTEAFFGQGTRLTVV.

The rearrangement joins TRBV19 to TRBJ1-1; D is ambiguous. The germline CDR1 and CDR2 sequences are LNHDA and SQIVND (reference sequence). This CDR3 is 14 amino acids long. CDR3 bases: TGTGCTACTAGTGCCGGCCGGATAAACACTGAAGCTTTCTTT. Translated, it gives CATSAGRINTEAFF.

The chain couples TRBV6-5 to TRBJ2-7; no reliable D call. The CDR3 has 14 residues. CDR1 and CDR2 (germline): MNHEY, SVGAGI. V gave up 2 bases and J gave up 2 bases, with 10 bases separating them. The CDR3 coding sequence is TGTGCCAGCAGTTACCGCCCCGGCGCCTACGAGCAGTACTTC. As protein: CASSYRPGAYEQYF.

The chain links TRBV6-5 to TRBJ1-1; unclear D gene. The CDR3 sequence is 12 residues long. The ends were cut back, 4 bases at V and 8 bases at J, with 11 bases in the middle. The germline gives CDR1 MNHEY, CDR2 SVGAGI. CDR3 amino acids: CASSFRDGEAFF. The CDR3 nucleotides are TGTGCCAGCAGTTTCCGGGATGGGGAAGCTTTCTTT.

The V and J genes are TRBV7-2 and TRBJ2-2; D uncertain. The germline CDR1 and CDR2 sequences are SGHTA and FQGNSA. With 1 base removed from V and 10 bases from J, the gap between germline ends came to 13 bases. This CDR3 spans 14 amino acids. Here the CDR3 reads CASSLVGQSAELFF. CDR3 sequence (DNA): TGTGCCAGCAGCTTAGTAGGGCAGTCAGCGGAGCTGTTTTTT.

The chain couples TRBV7-9 to TRBJ1-1; no clear D. The CDR3 has 12 residues. Germline V gene sequence: CDR1 SEHNR, CDR2 FQNEAQ (reference sequence). V was pared by 5 bases and J by 4 bases, with 8 bases between. The CDR3: CASSARPTEAFF. Here the CDR3 DNA reads TGTGCCAGCAGCGCGAGACCCACTGAAGCTTTCTTT.

The chain links TRBV10-1 to TRBJ1-1; no firm D call. V lost 0 bases, J lost 1 base, and 6 bases lay in between. The CDR3 has 14 residues. The V gene's germline CDR1 is WNHNN and CDR2 SYGVQD (reference sequence). CDR3 region: CASSESHGNTEAFF. The CDR3 DNA follows: TGCGCCAGCAGTGAGTCCCACGGGAACACTGAAGCTTTCTTT.